This TCR beta chain was sequenced during a study of shared clonotypes between healthy human individuals. This CDR3 has 15 residues. V was cut by 2 bases and J by 3 bases, with 11 bases left in between. Looked up from germline, CDR1 is SGHTA and CDR2 is FQGTGA. PCR replicates performed on unsorted PBMC used approximately 320 ng DNA, 30,000 or so T cell genomes. Sequencing of unsorted PBMC DNA was carried out using ten immunoSEQ deep assay plates. The assay was immunoSEQ multiplex PCR, and TCRdb's table has in-frame clones only and misses some. The data contain some 510,000 clones, 70% to 80% of them singletons.

The chain recombines TRBV7-3 with TRBJ2-4, with D unclear. The specimen sequenced was PBMCs. The receptor comes from a woman aged 40 to 50 in good health. Some clones in this sample may be carry-over from other donors' samples. As DNA, the CDR3 is TGTGCCAGCAGCTTAGGACGGGCGGACAAAAACATTCAGTACTTC. Its protein is CASSLGRADKNIQYF.